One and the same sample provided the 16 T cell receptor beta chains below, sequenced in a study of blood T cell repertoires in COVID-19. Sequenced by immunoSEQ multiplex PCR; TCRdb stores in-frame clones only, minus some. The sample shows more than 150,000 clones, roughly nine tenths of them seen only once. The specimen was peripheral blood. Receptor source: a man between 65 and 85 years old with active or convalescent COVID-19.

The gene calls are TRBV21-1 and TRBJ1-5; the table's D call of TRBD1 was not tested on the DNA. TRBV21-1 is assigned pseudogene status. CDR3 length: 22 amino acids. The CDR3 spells CASIRETNRLGQGIEGNQPQHF. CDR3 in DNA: TGTGCCAGCATCAGAGAAACAAATAGATTGGGACAGGGGATTGAGGGCAATCAGCCCCAGCATTTT.

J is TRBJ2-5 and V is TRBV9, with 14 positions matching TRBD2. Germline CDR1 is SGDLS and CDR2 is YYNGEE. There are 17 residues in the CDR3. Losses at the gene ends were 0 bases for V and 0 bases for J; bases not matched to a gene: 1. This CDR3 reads CASSVGTSGGYQETQYF. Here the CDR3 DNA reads TGTGCCAGCAGCGTAGGGACTAGCGGGGGGTACCAAGAGACCCAGTACTTC.

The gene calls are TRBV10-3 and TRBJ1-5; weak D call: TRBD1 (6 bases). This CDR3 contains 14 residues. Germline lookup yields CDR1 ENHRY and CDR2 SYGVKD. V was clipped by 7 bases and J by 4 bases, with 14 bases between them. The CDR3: CAIKSGQSNQPQHF. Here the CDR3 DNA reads TGTGCCATCAAATCTGGACAGTCTAATCAGCCCCAGCATTTT.

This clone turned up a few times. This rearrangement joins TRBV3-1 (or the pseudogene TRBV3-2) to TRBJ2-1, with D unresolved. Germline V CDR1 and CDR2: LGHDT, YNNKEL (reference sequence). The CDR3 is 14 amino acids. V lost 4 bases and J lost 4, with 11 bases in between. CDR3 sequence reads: CASSLGLSYNEQFF. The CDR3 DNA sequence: TGTGCCAGCAGCCTTGGGCTGTCATACAATGAGCAGTTCTTC.

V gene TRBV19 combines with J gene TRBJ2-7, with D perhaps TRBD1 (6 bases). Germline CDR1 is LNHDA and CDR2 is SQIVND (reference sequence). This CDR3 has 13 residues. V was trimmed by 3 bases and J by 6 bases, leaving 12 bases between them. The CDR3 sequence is CASSIQRGSEQYF. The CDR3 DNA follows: TGTGCCAGTAGTATTCAAAGGGGGAGCGAGCAGTACTTC. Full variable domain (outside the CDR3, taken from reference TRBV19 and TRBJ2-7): DGGITQSPKYLFRKEGQNVTLSCEQNLNHDAMYWYRQDPGQGLRLIYYSQIVNDFQKGDIAEGYSVSREKKESFPLTVTSAQKNPTAFYLCASSIQRGSEQYFGPGTRLTVT.

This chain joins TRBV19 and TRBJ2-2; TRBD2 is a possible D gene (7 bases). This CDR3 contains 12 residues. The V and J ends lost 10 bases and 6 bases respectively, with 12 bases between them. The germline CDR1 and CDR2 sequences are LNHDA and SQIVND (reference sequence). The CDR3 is CATGRGPGELFF. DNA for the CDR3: TGTGCCACCGGGCGGGGGCCCGGGGAGCTGTTTTTT.

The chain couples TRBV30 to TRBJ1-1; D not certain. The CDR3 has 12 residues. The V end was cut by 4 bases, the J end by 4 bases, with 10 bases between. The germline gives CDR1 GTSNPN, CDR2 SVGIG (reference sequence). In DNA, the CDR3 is TGTGCCTGGATCTCGGGTTTCACTGAAGCTTTCTTT. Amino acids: CAWISGFTEAFF.

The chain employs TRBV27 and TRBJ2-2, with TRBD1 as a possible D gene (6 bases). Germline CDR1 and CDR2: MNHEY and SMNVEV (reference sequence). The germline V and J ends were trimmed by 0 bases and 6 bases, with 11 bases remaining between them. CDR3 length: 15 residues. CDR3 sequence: CASSLSVQGPGELFF. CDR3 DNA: TGTGCCAGCAGTTTATCGGTCCAGGGGCCCGGGGAGCTGTTTTTT.

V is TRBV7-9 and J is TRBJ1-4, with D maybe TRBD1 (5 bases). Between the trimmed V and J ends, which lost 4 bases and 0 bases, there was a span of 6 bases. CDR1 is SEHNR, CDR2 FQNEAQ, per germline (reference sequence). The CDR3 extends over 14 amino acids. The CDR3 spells CASSWGATNEKLFF. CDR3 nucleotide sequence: TGTGCCAGCAGCTGGGGGGCAACTAATGAAAAACTGTTTTTT. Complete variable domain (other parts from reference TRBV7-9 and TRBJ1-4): DTGVSQNPRHKITKRGQNVTFRCDPISEHNRLYWYRQTLGQGPEFLTYFQNEAQLEKSRLLSDRFSAERPKGSFSTLEIQRTEQGDSAMYLCASSWGATNEKLFFGSGTQLSVL.

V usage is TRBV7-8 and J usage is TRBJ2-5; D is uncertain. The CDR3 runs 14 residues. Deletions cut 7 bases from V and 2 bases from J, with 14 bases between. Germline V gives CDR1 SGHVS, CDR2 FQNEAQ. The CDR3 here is CASTPYWAQETQYF. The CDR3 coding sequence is TGTGCCAGCACCCCGTACTGGGCTCAAGAGACCCAGTACTTC. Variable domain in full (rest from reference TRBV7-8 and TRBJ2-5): GAGVSQSPRYKVAKRGQDVALRCDPISGHVSLFWYQQALGQGPEFLTYFQNEAQLDKSGLPSDRFFAERPEGSVSTLKIQRTQQEDSAVYLCASTPYWAQETQYFGPGTRLLVL.

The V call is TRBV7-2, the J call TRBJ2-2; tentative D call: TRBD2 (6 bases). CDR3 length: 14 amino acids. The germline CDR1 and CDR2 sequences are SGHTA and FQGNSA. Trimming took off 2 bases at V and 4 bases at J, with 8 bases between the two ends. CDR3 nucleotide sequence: TGTGCCAGCAGCTTAACGGGGGTCACCGGGGAGCTGTTTTTT. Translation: CASSLTGVTGELFF.

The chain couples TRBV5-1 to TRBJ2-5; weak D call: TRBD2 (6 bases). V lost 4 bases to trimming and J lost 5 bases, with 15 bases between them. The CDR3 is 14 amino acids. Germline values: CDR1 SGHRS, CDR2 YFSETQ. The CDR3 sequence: CASSPVGGDETQYF. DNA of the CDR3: TGCGCCAGCAGCCCGGTGGGGGGAGATGAGACCCAGTACTTC.

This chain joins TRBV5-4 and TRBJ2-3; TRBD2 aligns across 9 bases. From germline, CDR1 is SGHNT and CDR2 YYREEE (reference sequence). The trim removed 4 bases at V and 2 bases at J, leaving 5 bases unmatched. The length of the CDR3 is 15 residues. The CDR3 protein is CASSPRGGLTDTQYF. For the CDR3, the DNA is TGTGCCAGCAGCCCGCGGGGGGGCCTCACAGATACGCAGTATTTT.

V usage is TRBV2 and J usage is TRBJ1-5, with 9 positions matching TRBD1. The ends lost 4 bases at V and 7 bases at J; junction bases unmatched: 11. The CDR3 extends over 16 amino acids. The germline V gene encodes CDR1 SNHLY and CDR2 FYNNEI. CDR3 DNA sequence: TGTGCCAGCAGTGCCGCACCGGGACAGGGAAGGCAGCCCCAGCATTTT. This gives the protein CASSAAPGQGRQPQHF. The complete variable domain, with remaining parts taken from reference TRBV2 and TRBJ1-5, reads EPEVTQTPSHQVTQMGQEVILRCVPISNHLYFYWYRQILGQKVEFLVSFYNNEISEKSEIFDDQFSVERPDGSNFTLKIRSTKLEDSAMYFCASSAAPGQGRQPQHFGDGTRLSIL.

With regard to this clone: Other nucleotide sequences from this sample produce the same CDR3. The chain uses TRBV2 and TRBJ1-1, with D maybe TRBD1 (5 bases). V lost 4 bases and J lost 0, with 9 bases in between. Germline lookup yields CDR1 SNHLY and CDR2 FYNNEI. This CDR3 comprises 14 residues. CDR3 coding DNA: TGTGCCAGCAGTGGGGCAGGGCTGAACACTGAAGCTTTCTTT. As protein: CASSGAGLNTEAFF.

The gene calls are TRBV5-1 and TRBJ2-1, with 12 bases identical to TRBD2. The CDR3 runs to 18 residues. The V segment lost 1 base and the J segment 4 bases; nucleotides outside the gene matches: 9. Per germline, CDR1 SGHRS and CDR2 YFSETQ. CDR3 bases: TGCGCCAGCAGCTTGTATCCCGGGACTAGCGGGCCTTACAATGAGCAGTTCTTC. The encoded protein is CASSLYPGTSGPYNEQFF.